This is a list of T cell receptor beta chains from one sample in a study of shared clonotypes between healthy human individuals. TCRdb's copy holds only in-frame clones and misses some; the assay was immunoSEQ multiplex PCR. This table has over 850,000 clones, approximately 78% appearing once. Material: memory CD4+ T cells from PBMCs. The receptors derive from a man between 18 and 35 years old in good health. Some clones in this sample may be carry-over from other donors' samples. Both conserved end residues are trimmed from each CDR3. A row's size may be missing; if present it is once, few, many or a size class.

CDR3	size	V	J
ASSEAEGSPISYEQY	NA	TRBV6-1	TRBJ2-7
ASSSGQHNQPQH	few	TRBV6-6	TRBJ1-5
ASSIGSGSIYNEQF	NA	TRBV19	TRBJ2-1
ASGNKGAEDTGELF	many	TRBV12-5	TRBJ2-2
ASSLSDLGQDYGYT	NA	TRBV7-8	TRBJ1-2
ASKYNEQF	NA	TRBV2	TRBJ2-1
ASSQDGGRGTQY	NA	TRBV4-3	TRBJ2-3
ASSAPTGTLNTEAF	NA	TRBV9	TRBJ1-1
ATSPSTDTQY	NA	TRBV2	TRBJ2-3
ASSLTGPNTEAF	NA	TRBV7-3	TRBJ1-1
ASSQYRGRGGSPLH	NA	TRBV4-3	TRBJ1-6
ASSSLVGGRYEQY	NA	TRBV28	TRBJ2-7
ASSPRGGANEKLF	NA	TRBV7-3	TRBJ1-4
ASSVTADSTTTNEKLF	NA	TRBV9	TRBJ1-4
ASSQPSGRADTQY	NA	TRBV14	TRBJ2-3
ASTGRIRQETQY	NA	TRBV2	TRBJ2-5
ASSSHRGGGDAEAF	NA	TRBV19	TRBJ1-1
ASSLGSSGNTIY	many	TRBV28	TRBJ1-3
ASSLSQDAYGYT	NA	TRBV27	TRBJ1-2
ASSPIPGRAYNEQF	NA	TRBV7-9	TRBJ2-1
ASTLRKRSDTEAF	NA	TRBV27	TRBJ1-1
ASSLNSGRSPQF	many	TRBV5-1	TRBJ2-1
SVVGDSYEQY	NA	TRBV29-1	TRBJ2-7
ASSVDSRNQPQH	NA	TRBV9	TRBJ1-5
ASSVNSGLYNEQF	NA	TRBV9	TRBJ2-1
ASSLNVGTEAF	NA	TRBV7-3	TRBJ1-1
ASSPRAGQGAREQY	many	TRBV7-2	TRBJ2-7
ASSLRAGNQETQY	once	TRBV7-8	TRBJ2-5
ATGSGEETQY	NA	TRBV7-9	TRBJ2-5
ASSPPEIYTGNTIY	NA	TRBV7-9	TRBJ1-3
ASSTGQDGNQPQH	NA	TRBV5-1	TRBJ1-5
ASSTVAGVVYEQY	NA	TRBV11-1	TRBJ2-7
ASSFISGDYT	NA	TRBV9	TRBJ1-2
ASSESRDKAFRMGYT	NA	TRBV25-1	TRBJ1-2
ASRPLALEGYT	NA	TRBV6-5	TRBJ1-2
ASSIGTSVSTDTQY	NA	TRBV5-4	TRBJ2-3
AWSASSDEQY	NA	TRBV30	TRBJ2-7
ASSPTGIDEKLF	NA	TRBV28	TRBJ1-4
ASSSRPRGSTGELF	NA	TRBV7-2	TRBJ2-2
ASSRDSGQSWEQY	NA	TRBV4-1	TRBJ2-7